The 21 T cell receptor beta chains below all came from one sample that was sequenced in a study of beta chain features in type 1 diabetes (dated by TCRdb to between 2017 and 2018). The library came from the immunoSEQ multiplex PCR assay. All of the isolated RNA was reverse transcribed with the High Capacity cDNA Reverse Transcription Kit, so expressed TCRB transcripts were sequenced. Drawn from immuneACCESS, this table holds only the in-frame rearrangements with V and J called that TCRdb kept. Clones are partly lost; checked studies trace under half to an unresolved V gene and leave the rest unexplained. For this sample the table gives about 47,000 clones, of which around 45% were detected only once. The ten largest clones represent around 0.13% of the sample. Their cognate antigens are unknown. What the work shows at the level of the full study, not this receptor alone: Type 1 diabetes patients showed a moderate but significant shortening of TCRB CDR3 length in all four CD4+ subsets.

Input material: stem cell memory CD4+ T cells from blood. The meaning of the sample's cell subset or site label: stem cell-like memory CD4+ T cells. The receptors were gathered from a man aged 25 to 45 with type 1 diabetes.

This sequence joins TRBV29-1 and TRBJ2-1; 7 bases agree with TRBD1. The CDR3 consists of 12 residues. The V and J ends lost 7 bases and 8 bases, in that order; junction bases with no gene match: 8. Germline V gene sequence: CDR1 SQVTM, CDR2 ANQGSEA. CDR3 sequence reads: CSDRGISDEQFF. CDR3 sequence (DNA): TGCAGCGACAGGGGAATAAGCGATGAGCAGTTCTTC.

This clone showed up just a few times. This chain uses TRBV2 with TRBJ2-2, with TRBD1 identical over 9 bases. CDR3 size: 15 residues. CDR1 is SNHLY, CDR2 FYNNEI, per germline. The ends lost 6 bases at V and 4 bases at J; junction bases unmatched: 6. The CDR3 region is CASRAGTGTTGELFF. The CDR3 DNA reads TGTGCCAGCAGGGCGGGGACAGGGACCACCGGGGAGCTGTTTTTT.

This clone was detected a few times. The CDR3 is CASSQSWGLAGGGGTDTQYF. CDR3 nucleotide sequence: TGCGCCAGCAGTCAATCGTGGGGACTAGCGGGAGGAGGGGGCACAGATACGCAGTATTTT. This rearrangement joins TRBV23-1 to TRBJ2-3, with 15 bases matching TRBD2. TRBV23-1 belongs to the ORF category, with a function that is uncertain. V shed 0 bases, J shed 1 base, and the junction held 8 bases outside the gene matches. This CDR3 is 20 amino acids long.

This clone has only a few counts. The chain combines TRBV5-4 with TRBJ2-7; 8 bases line up with TRBD2. Trimming at V came to 0 bases and at J to 3 bases, leaving 5 bases not matched to a gene. The germline V gene has CDR1 SGHNT and CDR2 YYREEE (reference sequence). The CDR3 runs 15 residues. CDR3 DNA: TGTGCCAGCAGCTTGGGACTAGCGACCCACTACGAGCAGTACTTC. As protein: CASSLGLATHYEQYF.

The chain has TRBV7-9 and TRBJ2-1; the match to TRBD2 covers 8 bases. Trimming at V came to 0 bases and at J to 11 bases, leaving 12 bases not matched to a gene. The CDR3 has 16 residues. The germline V gene has CDR1 SEHNR and CDR2 FQNEAQ (reference sequence). The CDR3 DNA follows: TGTGCCAGCAGCTTAGCGCTGAGGTGGCAGCGGGAGAAGCAGTTCTTC. Protein sequence: CASSLALRWQREKQFF.

This clone was observed a handful of times. The chain uses TRBV7-2 and TRBJ2-2; a possible D gene is TRBD2 (6 bases). The CDR3 spans 13 residues. Germline CDR1 reads SGHTA; CDR2 reads FQGNSA. Trimming cost V 4 bases and J 6 bases, with 9 bases left between them. The CDR3 region has the DNA TGTGCCAGCAGCTACAAGCGGGCCGGGGAGCTGTTTTTT. Translating it yields CASSYKRAGELFF.

The chain links TRBV13 to TRBJ2-5; 10 bases are shared with TRBD2. This CDR3 contains 15 residues. The germline gives CDR1 PRHDT, CDR2 FYEKMQ (reference sequence). Trimming cost V 0 bases and J 5 bases; bases outside gene matches: 3. CDR3 sequence reads: CASSLGLAGMETQYF. The CDR3 coding sequence is TGTGCCAGCAGCTTAGGACTAGCGGGAATGGAGACCCAGTACTTC.

In its sample, this clone was seen a few times. The chain employs TRBV5-1 and TRBJ2-2; D call uncertain. Germline V gives CDR1 SGHRS, CDR2 YFSETQ. V was clipped by 4 bases and J by 6 bases, with 16 bases between them. CDR3 length: 15 amino acids. This CDR3 is CASSPGFRLSGELFF. Here the CDR3 DNA reads TGCGCCAGCAGCCCAGGCTTCCGTCTATCCGGGGAGCTGTTTTTT.

CDR3 loop: CASSPQLAGGINIQYF. The CDR3 DNA follows: TGTGCCAGCTCACCTCAACTAGCGGGAGGAATTAACATTCAGTACTTC. This chain uses TRBV18 with TRBJ2-4; 12 positions agree with TRBD2. Germline lookup yields CDR1 KGHSH and CDR2 LQKENI. V gave up 3 bases and J gave up 7 bases; unmatched junction bases: 7. The CDR3 is 16 amino acids.

J is TRBJ2-7 and V is TRBV28; tentative D call: TRBD2 (7 bases). Trimming pared 6 bases from V and 3 bases from J, leaving 18 bases between. The CDR3 consists of 15 residues. The V gene's germline CDR1 is MDHEN and CDR2 SYDVKM. In DNA, the CDR3 is TGTGCCAGCAGCCTAGAGGGGGGGAAAGTCTACGAGCAGTACTTC. It yields the protein CASSLEGGKVYEQYF.

There are a few counts of this clone. The rearrangement joins TRBV27 to TRBJ2-7; 8 nucleotides line up with TRBD1. Trimming took 6 bases from V and 3 from J; bases not matched to a gene: 7. The germline V gene encodes CDR1 MNHEY and CDR2 SMNVEV (reference sequence). This CDR3 is 14 amino acids long. DNA of the CDR3: TGTGCCAGCAGATCTCCCGGACAGGGCTACGAGCAGTACTTC. Residues: CASRSPGQGYEQYF.

The chain is built from TRBV7-9 and TRBJ2-5; 7 positions match TRBD2. The CDR3 is made up of 15 amino acids. Germline V gene data show CDR1 as SEHNR and CDR2 as FQNEAQ (reference sequence). The trim removed 1 base at V and 4 bases at J, leaving 6 bases unmatched. Here the CDR3 DNA reads TGTGCCAGCAGCTTAGTCGGAGTAGCGGGAGAGACCCAGTACTTC. Protein sequence: CASSLVGVAGETQYF.

The genes are TRBV5-1 and TRBJ1-2; maybe TRBD1 (5 bases). Germline CDR1 and CDR2: SGHRS and YFSETQ. V was pared by 4 bases and J by 4 bases, with 14 bases between. The CDR3 has 14 amino acids. The CDR3 nucleotides read TGCGCCAGCAGCGAAACCAGGGAGGGCTATGGCTACACCTTC. Amino acids: CASSETREGYGYTF.

This chain connects TRBV5-6 to TRBJ1-5; D gene unclear. CDR1 and CDR2 from the germline V gene are SGHDT and YYEEEE. The CDR3 has 13 residues. V was trimmed by 0 bases and J by 4 bases, leaving 5 bases between them. The CDR3 is CASSLAGNQPQHF. In DNA, the CDR3 is TGTGCCAGCAGCTTGGCGGGAAATCAGCCCCAGCATTTT.

The rearrangement joins TRBV7-9 to TRBJ2-1; the D gene is possibly TRBD2 (5 bases). The CDR3 extends over 15 amino acids. Trimming removed 3 bases at V and 0 bases at J, with 9 bases between. Germline-derived CDR1 and CDR2 are SEHNR and FQNEAQ (reference sequence). The CDR3 DNA reads as TGTGCCAGCAGCTTTAGCGAGAACTCCTACAATGAGCAGTTCTTC. This sequence encodes CASSFSENSYNEQFF.

This chain links TRBV18 with TRBJ2-6; possibly TRBD1 for D (5 bases). The germline V gene encodes CDR1 KGHSH and CDR2 LQKENI. Trimming cost V 2 bases and J 4 bases, with 12 bases left between them. This CDR3 is 16 amino acids long. The CDR3 DNA reads as TGTGCCAGCTCACCAAATGGGGCCGCCGGGGCCAACGTCCTGACTTTC. Encoded protein: CASSPNGAAGANVLTF. The full variable domain, rest sourced from reference TRBV18 and TRBJ2-6, is NAGVMQNPRHLVRRRGQEARLRCSPMKGHSHVYWYRQLPEEGLKFMVYLQKENIIDESGMPKERFSAEFPKEGPSILRIQQVVRGDSAAYFCASSPNGAAGANVLTFGAGSRLTVL.

This chain connects TRBV9 to TRBJ2-4; D is possibly TRBD2 (5 bases). Germline V gene sequence: CDR1 SGDLS, CDR2 YYNGEE. The CDR3 loop spans 15 amino acids. V shed 0 bases and J shed 0 bases, with 7 bases lying between them. The CDR3 is CASSVAGLAKNIQYF. The CDR3 DNA follows: TGTGCCAGCAGCGTAGCGGGGTTAGCCAAAAACATTCAGTACTTC.

The gene calls are TRBV6-1 and TRBJ2-7, with 9 bases fitting TRBD1. Germline V gene lookup returns CDR1 MNHNS and CDR2 SASEGT. This CDR3 region has 14 residues. Trimming cost V 5 bases and J 6 bases; bases outside gene matches: 8. The CDR3 reads CASSLTGTGFEQYF. The CDR3 DNA follows: TGTGCCAGCAGTCTTACCGGGACAGGGTTCGAGCAGTACTTC.

V usage is TRBV2 and J usage is TRBJ2-6, with a possible D match to TRBD2 (6 bases). The CDR3 consists of 13 residues. Looked up from germline, CDR1 is SNHLY and CDR2 is FYNNEI. V was clipped by 7 bases and J by 7 bases, with 11 bases between them. The CDR3 nucleotides are TGTGCCAGCATGCGGGGTTTCGCCAACGTCCTGACTTTC. Its translation is CASMRGFANVLTF.

This clone has only a few counts. J is TRBJ2-5 and V is TRBV18, with D possibly being TRBD2 (5 bases). The CDR3 is made up of 14 amino acids. Germline V gives CDR1 KGHSH, CDR2 LQKENI. Trimming stripped 3 bases from V and 1 base from J, with 9 bases between. As DNA, the CDR3 is TGTGCCAGCTCACCTTACGAGGGCCAAGAGACCCAGTACTTC. This translates into CASSPYEGQETQYF.

This clone showed up just a few times. The J gene is TRBJ1-5, the V gene TRBV27; a weak D match, TRBD1 (6 bases). The CDR3 extends over 16 amino acids. CDR1 and CDR2 (germline): MNHEY, SMNVEV (reference sequence). Deletions cut 6 bases from V and 3 bases from J, with 18 bases between. This CDR3 is CASSPRYRANNQPQHF. CDR3 bases: TGTGCCAGCAGCCCCCGGTACAGGGCAAACAATCAGCCCCAGCATTTT.